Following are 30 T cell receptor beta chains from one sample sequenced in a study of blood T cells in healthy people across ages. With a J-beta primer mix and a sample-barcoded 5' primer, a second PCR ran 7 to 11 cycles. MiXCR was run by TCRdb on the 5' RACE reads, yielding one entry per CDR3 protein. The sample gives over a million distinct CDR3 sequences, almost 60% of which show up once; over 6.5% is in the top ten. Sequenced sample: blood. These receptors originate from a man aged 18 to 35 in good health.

The CDR3 DNA reads TGTGCCAGCAGTTGGGACCCCGCCTCCTACAATGAGCAGTTCTTC. This codes for CASSWDPASYNEQFF. This chain connects TRBV27 to TRBJ2-1, with D possibly called TRBD1 or TRBD2 (5 bases each). Germline CDR1 is MNHEY and CDR2 is SMNVEV (reference sequence). The CDR3 totals 15 residues. V was trimmed by 4 bases and J by 0 bases, leaving 10 bases between them.

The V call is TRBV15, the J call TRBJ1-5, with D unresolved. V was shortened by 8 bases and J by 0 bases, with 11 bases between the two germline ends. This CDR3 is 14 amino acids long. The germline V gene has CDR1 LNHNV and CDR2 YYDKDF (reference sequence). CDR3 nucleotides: TGTGCCACCCAAATGGAGGGTAGCAATCAGCCCCAGCATTTT. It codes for CATQMEGSNQPQHF.

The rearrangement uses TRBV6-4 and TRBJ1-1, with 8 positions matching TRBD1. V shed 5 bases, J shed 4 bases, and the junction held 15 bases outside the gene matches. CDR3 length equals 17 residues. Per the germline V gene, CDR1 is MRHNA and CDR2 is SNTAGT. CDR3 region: CASSPGQDPFGFTEAFF. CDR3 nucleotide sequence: TGTGCCAGCAGTCCGGGACAGGACCCTTTCGGATTCACTGAAGCTTTCTTT.

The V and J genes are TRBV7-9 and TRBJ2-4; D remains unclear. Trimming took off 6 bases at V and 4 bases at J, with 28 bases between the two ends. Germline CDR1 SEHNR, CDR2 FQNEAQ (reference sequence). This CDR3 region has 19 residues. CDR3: CASSLSPGFWADEKNIQYF. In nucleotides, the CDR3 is TGTGCCAGCAGTCTATCTCCCGGTTTCTGGGCAGATGAGAAAAACATTCAGTACTTC.

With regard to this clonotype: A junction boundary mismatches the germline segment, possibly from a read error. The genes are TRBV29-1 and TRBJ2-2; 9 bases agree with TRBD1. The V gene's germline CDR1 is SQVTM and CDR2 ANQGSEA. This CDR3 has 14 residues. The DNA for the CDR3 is TGCAGCGCGTTAGGACAGGGGAACACCGGGGAGATGTTTTTT. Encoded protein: CSALGQGNTGEMFF.

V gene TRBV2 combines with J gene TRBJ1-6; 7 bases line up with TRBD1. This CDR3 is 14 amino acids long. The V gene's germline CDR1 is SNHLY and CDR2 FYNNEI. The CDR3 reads CASDRDSYNSPLHF. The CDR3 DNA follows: TGTGCAAGCGACAGGGATTCCTATAATTCACCCCTCCACTTT. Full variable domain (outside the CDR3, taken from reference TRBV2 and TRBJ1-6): EPEVTQTPSHQVTQMGQEVILRCVPISNHLYFYWYRQILGQKVEFLVSFYNNEISEKSEIFDDQFSVERPDGSNFTLKIRSTKLEDSAMYFCASDRDSYNSPLHFGNGTRLTVT.

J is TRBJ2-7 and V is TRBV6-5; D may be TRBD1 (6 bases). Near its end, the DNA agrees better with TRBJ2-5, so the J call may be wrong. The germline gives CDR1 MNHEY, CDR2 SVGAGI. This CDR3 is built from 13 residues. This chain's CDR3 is CAISRGGQETQYF. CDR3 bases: TGTGCCATATCTCGAGGGGGACAAGAGACCCAGTACTTC.

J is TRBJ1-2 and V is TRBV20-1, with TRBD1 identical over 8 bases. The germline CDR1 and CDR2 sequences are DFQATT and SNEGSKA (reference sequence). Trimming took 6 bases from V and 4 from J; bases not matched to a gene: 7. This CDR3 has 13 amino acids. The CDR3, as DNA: TGCAGTGCAATTTCCGGGACAGGCTATGGCTACACCTTC. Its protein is CSAISGTGYGYTF.

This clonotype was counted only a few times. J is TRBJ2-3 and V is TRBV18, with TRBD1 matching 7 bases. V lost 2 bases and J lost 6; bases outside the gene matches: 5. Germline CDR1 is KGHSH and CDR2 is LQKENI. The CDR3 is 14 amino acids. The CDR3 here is CASSPATGLDTQYF. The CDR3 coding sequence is TGTGCCAGCTCACCAGCGACAGGGTTGGATACGCAGTATTTT.

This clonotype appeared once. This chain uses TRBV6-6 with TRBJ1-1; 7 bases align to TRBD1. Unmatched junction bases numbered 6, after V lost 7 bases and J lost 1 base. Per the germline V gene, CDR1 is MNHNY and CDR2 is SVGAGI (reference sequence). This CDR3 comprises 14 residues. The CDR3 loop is CASTTTGWNTEAFF. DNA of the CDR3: TGTGCCAGCACCACGACAGGGTGGAACACTGAAGCTTTCTTT.

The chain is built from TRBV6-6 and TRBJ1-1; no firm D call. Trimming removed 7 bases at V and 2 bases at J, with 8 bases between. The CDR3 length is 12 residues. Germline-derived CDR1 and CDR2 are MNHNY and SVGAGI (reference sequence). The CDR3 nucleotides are TGTGCCAGCACCGACCAAAACACTGAAGCTTTCTTT. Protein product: CASTDQNTEAFF.

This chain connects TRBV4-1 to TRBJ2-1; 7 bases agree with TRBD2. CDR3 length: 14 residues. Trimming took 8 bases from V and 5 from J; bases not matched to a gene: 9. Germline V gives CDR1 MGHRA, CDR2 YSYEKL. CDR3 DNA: TGCGCCAGCGTGCCGGGAGGCTCTGACAATGAGCAGTTCTTC. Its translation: CASVPGGSDNEQFF.

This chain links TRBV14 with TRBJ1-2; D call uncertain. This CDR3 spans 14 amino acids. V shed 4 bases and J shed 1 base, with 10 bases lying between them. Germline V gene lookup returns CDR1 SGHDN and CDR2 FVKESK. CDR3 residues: CASSPLPLNYGYTF. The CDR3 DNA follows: TGTGCCAGCAGCCCCCTGCCTCTTAACTATGGCTACACCTTC.

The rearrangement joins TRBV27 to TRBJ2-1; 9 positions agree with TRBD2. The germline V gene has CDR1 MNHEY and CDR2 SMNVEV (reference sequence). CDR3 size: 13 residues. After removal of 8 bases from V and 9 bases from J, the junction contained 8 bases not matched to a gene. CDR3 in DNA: TGTGCCAGCGGGGAGCTAGCGGGGAGTGAGCAGTTCTTC. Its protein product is CASGELAGSEQFF.

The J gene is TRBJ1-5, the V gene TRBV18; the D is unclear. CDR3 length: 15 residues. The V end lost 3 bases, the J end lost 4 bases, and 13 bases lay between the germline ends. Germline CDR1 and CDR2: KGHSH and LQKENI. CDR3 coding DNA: TGTGCCAGCTCACCTGACACCGGAATGAATCAGCCCCAGCATTTT. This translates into CASSPDTGMNQPQHF.

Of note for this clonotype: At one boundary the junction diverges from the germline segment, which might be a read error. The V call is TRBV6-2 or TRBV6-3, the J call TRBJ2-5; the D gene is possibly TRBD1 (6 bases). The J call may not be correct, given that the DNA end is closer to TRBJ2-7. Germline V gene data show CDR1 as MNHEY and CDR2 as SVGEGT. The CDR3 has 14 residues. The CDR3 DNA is TGTGCCAGCAGCTACTTGTCAGGGGAAGGCGAGCAGTACTTC. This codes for CASSYLSGEGEQYF.

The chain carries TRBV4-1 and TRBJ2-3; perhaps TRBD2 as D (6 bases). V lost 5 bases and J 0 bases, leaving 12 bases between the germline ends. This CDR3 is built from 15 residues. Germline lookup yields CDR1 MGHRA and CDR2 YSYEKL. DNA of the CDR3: TGCGCCAGCAGCGTCCGGGACTTTAGCACAGATACGCAGTATTTT. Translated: CASSVRDFSTDTQYF.

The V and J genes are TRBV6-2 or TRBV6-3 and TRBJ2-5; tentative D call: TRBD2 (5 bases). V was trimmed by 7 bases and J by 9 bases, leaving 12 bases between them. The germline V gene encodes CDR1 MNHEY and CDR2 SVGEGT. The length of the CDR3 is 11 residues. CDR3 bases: TGTGCCAGCAAACTACGCGGGCCCCAGTACTTC. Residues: CASKLRGPQYF.

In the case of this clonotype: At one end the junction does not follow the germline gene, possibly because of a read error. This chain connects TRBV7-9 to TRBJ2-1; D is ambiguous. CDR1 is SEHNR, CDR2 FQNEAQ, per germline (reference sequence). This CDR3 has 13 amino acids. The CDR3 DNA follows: TGTGCCAGCGGCTTCTATGATTTAAATGAGCAGTTCTTC. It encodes CASGFYDLNEQFF. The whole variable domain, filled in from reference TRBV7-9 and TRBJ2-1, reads DTGVSQNPRHKITKRGQNVTFRCDPISEHNRLYWYRQTLGQGPEFLTYFQNEAQLEKSRLLSDRFSAERPKGSFSTLEIQRTEQGDSAMYLCASGFYDLNEQFFGPGTRLTVL.

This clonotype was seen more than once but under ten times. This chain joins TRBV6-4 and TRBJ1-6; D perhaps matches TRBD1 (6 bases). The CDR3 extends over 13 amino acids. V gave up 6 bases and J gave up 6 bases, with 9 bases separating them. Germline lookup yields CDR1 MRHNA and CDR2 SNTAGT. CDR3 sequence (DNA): TGTGCCAGCAGCCAGGGGCTTAATTCACCCCTCCACTTT. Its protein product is CASSQGLNSPLHF.

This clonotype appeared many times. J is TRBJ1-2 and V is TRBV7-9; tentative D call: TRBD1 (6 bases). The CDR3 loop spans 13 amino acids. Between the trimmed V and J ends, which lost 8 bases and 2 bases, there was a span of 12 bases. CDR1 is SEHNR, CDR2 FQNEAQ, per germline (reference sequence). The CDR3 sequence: CASSPGHNYGYTF. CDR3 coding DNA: TGTGCCAGCTCACCGGGACACAACTATGGCTACACCTTC.

The CDR3 sequence: CSALMGRVNEKLFF. In DNA form, the CDR3 reads TGCAGTGCTCTAATGGGCAGGGTTAATGAAAAACTGTTTTTT. J is TRBJ1-4 and V is TRBV20-1; weak D call: TRBD1 (5 bases). The CDR3 has 14 residues. Germline V gene lookup returns CDR1 DFQATT and CDR2 SNEGSKA (reference sequence). Trimming pared 5 bases from V and 4 bases from J, leaving 14 bases between.

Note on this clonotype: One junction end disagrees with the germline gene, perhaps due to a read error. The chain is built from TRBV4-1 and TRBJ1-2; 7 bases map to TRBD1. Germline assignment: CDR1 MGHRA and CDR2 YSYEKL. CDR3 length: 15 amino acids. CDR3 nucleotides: TGCGCCGGCAGCCAAGATAGGGACAGAAACTATGGCTACACCTTC. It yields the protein CAGSQDRDRNYGYTF.

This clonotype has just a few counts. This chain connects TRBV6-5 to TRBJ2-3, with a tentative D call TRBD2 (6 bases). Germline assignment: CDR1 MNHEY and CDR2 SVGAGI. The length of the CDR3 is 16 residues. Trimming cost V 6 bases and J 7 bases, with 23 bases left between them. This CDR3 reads CASSPVGSGLGNTQYF. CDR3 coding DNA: TGTGCCAGCAGCCCCGTTGGTAGCGGCCTTGGTAATACGCAGTATTTT.

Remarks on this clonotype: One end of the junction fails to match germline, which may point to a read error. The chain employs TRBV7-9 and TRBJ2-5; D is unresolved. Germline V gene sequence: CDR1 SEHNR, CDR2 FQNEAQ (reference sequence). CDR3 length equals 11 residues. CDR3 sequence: CASSFREAQYF. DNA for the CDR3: TGTGCCAGCAGCTTCCGAGAGGCCCAGTACTTC.

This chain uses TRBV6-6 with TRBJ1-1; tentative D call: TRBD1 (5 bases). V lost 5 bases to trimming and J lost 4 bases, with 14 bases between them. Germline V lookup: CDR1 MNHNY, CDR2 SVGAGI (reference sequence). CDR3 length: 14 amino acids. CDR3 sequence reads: CASSDGASVTEAFF. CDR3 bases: TGTGCCAGCAGTGATGGGGCTTCCGTCACTGAAGCTTTCTTT.

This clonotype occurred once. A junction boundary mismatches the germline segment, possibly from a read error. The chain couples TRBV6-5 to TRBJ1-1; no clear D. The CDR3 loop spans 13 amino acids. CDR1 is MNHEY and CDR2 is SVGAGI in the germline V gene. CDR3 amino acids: CASSDSAVSEAFF. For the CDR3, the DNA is TGTGCCAGCAGTGACTCAGCGGTATCTGAAGCTTTCTTT.

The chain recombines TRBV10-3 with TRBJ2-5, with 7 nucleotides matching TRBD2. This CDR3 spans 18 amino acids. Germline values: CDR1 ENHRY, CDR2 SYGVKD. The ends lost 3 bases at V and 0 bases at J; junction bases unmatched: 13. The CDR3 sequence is CAISESDGRTRYQETQYF. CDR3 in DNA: TGTGCCATCAGTGAAAGCGACGGGCGGACTAGGTACCAAGAGACCCAGTACTTC.

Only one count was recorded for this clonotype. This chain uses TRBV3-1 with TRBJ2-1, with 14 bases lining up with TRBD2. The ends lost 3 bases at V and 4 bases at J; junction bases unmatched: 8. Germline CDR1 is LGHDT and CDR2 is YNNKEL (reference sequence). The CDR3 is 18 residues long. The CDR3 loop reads CASSHGLAGGTTYNEQFF. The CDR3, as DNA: TGTGCCAGCAGCCATGGACTAGCGGGAGGTACGACTTACAATGAGCAGTTCTTC.

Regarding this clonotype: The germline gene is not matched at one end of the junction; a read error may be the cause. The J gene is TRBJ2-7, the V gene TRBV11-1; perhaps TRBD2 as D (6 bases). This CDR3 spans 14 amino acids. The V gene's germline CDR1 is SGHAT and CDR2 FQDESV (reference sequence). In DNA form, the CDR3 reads TGTGTCAGCAGCTTATGGGAGGATTCCTACGAGCAGTACTTC. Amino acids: CVSSLWEDSYEQYF.